This is a list of T cell receptor beta chains from one sample in a study of Graves' ophthalmopathy and Graves' hyperthyroidism. In TCRdb, the multiplex PCR reads were re-called with MiXCR into one record per CDR3 protein. Found here are 400,000 to 500,000 distinct CDR3 sequences, more than 20% of them singletons; the top ten hold approximately 3%. Sequenced material: peripheral blood. All receptors derive from a woman between 18 and 30 years old with stable Graves' hyperthyroidism. Each CDR3 is given with its conserved first and last residue. A D gene is named only where the DNA matches it firmly. Size values are once, few and many counts, or a class for expanded clones, and some rows have none.

d_gene	v_gene	abundance	j_gene	CDR3aa	CDR3nt
TRBD1	TRBV30	many	TRBJ1-3	CALDRGTTIYF	TGTGCCCTTGACAGGGGTACCACCATATATTTT
TRBD1	TRBV5-1	many	TRBJ2-5	CASSVGQDQETQYF	TGCGCCAGCAGCGTAGGACAGGACCAAGAGACCCAGTACTTC
NA	TRBV11-2	few	TRBJ2-7	CASSITRNYEQYF	TGTGCCAGCAGCATAACTCGAAACTACGAGCAGTACTTC
NA	TRBV5-1	many	TRBJ1-2	CASSLDKPLGYTF	TGCGCCAGCAGCCTGGACAAACCACTGGGCTACACCTTC
NA	TRBV12-5	NA	TRBJ2-7	CAPRAVPGREQYF	TGTGCCCCTCGGGCGGTCCCAGGTCGCGAGCAGTACTTC
NA	TRBV6-1	many	TRBJ1-5	CASSDRDTNQPQHF	TGTGCCAGCAGTGACCGGGACACCAATCAGCCCCAGCATTTT
NA	TRBV6-5	NA	TRBJ1-5	CARSYSFTNQPQHF	TGTGCTAGGAGTTACTCGTTCACTAATCAGCCCCAGCATTTT
NA	TRBV5-1	NA	TRBJ2-7	CASSLARTATYEQYF	TGCGCCAGCAGCTTGGCGAGGACAGCCACCTACGAGCAGTACTTC
NA	TRBV14	NA	TRBJ2-7	CASSQEPGAPGEQYF	TGTGCCAGCAGCCAAGAGCCGGGAGCCCCGGGGGAGCAGTACTTC
NA	TRBV20-1	NA	TRBJ2-7	CSATQWGEQYF	TGCAGTGCTACCCAATGGGGGGAGCAGTACTTC
TRBD1	TRBV27	few	TRBJ2-4	CASSWGQGGKMIAKNIQYF	TGTGCCAGCAGCTGGGGACAGGGAGGAAAAATGATAGCCAAAAACATTCAGTACTTC
TRBD2	TRBV5-1	many	TRBJ2-7	CASSSSAGGPPSSYEQYF	TGCGCCAGCAGCTCCTCAGCGGGAGGGCCGCCCAGCTCCTACGAGCAGTACTTC
NA	TRBV6-4	many	TRBJ1-1	CASSSGYREAFF	TGTGCCAGCAGCTCGGGATACAGGGAAGCTTTCTTT
TRBD1	TRBV20-1	many	TRBJ2-7	CSVHQGQGGSEQYF	TGCAGTGTTCACCAGGGACAGGGCGGGAGCGAGCAGTACTTC
NA	TRBV6-1	many	TRBJ2-5	CASTHPAKTQYF	TGTGCCAGCACGCACCCCGCGAAGACCCAGTACTTC
TRBD1	TRBV12-3/TRBV12-4	NA	TRBJ2-5	CASSRGIGQGQETQYF	TGTGCCAGCAGCCGAGGAATCGGACAGGGACAAGAGACCCAGTACTTC
NA	TRBV29-1	many	TRBJ2-7	CSVEAGNGGYEQYF	TGCAGCGTTGAGGCAGGGAACGGGGGCTACGAGCAGTACTTC
TRBD1	TRBV9	NA	TRBJ2-7	CASSPGTAPYYEQYF	TGTGCCAGCAGTCCCGGGACAGCCCCCTACTACGAGCAGTACTTC
TRBD1	TRBV19	many	TRBJ2-2	CASSRGQGGTGELFF	TGTGCCAGTAGTCGCGGACAGGGGGGGACCGGGGAGCTGTTTTTT
NA	TRBV29-1	NA	TRBJ1-2	CSVSQSRVEGYTF	TGCAGCGTTTCCCAATCCAGGGTGGAGGGCTACACCTTC
NA	TRBV5-1	many	TRBJ2-5	CASSSGLGNGQETQYF	TGCGCCAGCAGCTCCGGTTTAGGGAATGGGCAAGAGACCCAGTACTTC
TRBD2	TRBV20-1	many	TRBJ2-4	CGLAGGNIQYF	TGCGGGCTAGCGGGGGGAAACATTCAGTACTTC
NA	TRBV6-2/TRBV6-3	many	TRBJ2-7	CASTPGGGLSYEQYF	TGTGCCAGCACTCCCGGGGGCGGTTTATCCTACGAGCAGTACTTC
TRBD1	TRBV6-5	many	TRBJ1-6	CASSYSTGALLSPLHF	TGTGCCAGCAGTTACTCGACAGGGGCTCTTCTTTCACCCCTCCACTTT
NA	TRBV5-1	many	TRBJ1-1	CASSFSGTNTEAFF	TGCGCCAGCAGCTTCTCTGGGACGAACACTGAAGCTTTCTTT
TRBD1	TRBV11-2	NA	TRBJ2-2	CASSLLPDRFFVSGELFF	TGTGCCAGCAGCTTACTCCCGGACAGGTTCTTTGTCTCCGGGGAGCTGTTTTTT
NA	TRBV30	many	TRBJ1-1	CAWRGSDMNTEAFF	TGTGCCTGGAGAGGCAGCGACATGAACACTGAAGCTTTCTTT
NA	TRBV12-3/TRBV12-4	many	TRBJ1-1	CASGLDGSTEAFF	TGTGCCAGCGGCCTGGACGGTAGCACTGAAGCTTTCTTT
NA	TRBV11-2	few	TRBJ2-7	CASSLLPYDIEQYF	TGTGCCAGCAGCTTATTGCCCTACGATATAGAGCAGTACTTC
TRBD2	TRBV6-1	NA	TRBJ2-7	CASRSAGGPSEQYF	TGTGCCAGCAGGAGCGCGGGAGGGCCGAGCGAGCAGTACTTC
NA	TRBV18	few	TRBJ1-1	CASSLGHLTEAFF	TGTGCCAGCTCCCTCGGACACCTCACTGAAGCTTTCTTT
TRBD2	TRBV20-1	many	TRBJ2-7	CSASAFGRGGSYEQYF	TGCAGTGCTAGCGCCTTTGGTCGGGGGGGATCCTACGAGCAGTACTTC
TRBD1	TRBV20-1	few	TRBJ1-6	CSAYPSDRGGFSSPLHF	TGCAGTGCTTATCCATCGGACAGGGGAGGTTTTAGTTCACCCCTCCACTTT
TRBD2	TRBV28	many	TRBJ2-7	CASSFLYGTSTYEQYF	TGTGCCAGCAGTTTTCTTTACGGGACTAGTACCTACGAGCAGTACTTC
NA	TRBV27	many	TRBJ1-5	CASSLLGINQPQHF	TGTGCCAGCAGTTTATTGGGCATCAATCAGCCCCAGCATTTT
NA	TRBV6-1	many	TRBJ2-2	CASSPVSDTGELFF	TGTGCCAGCAGTCCCGTATCCGACACCGGGGAGCTGTTTTTT
TRBD1	TRBV20-1	many	TRBJ1-2	CSASSQGVAYGYTF	TGCAGTGCTAGTTCACAGGGGGTAGCCTATGGCTACACCTTC
NA	TRBV6-5	many	TRBJ1-6	CASSYSRTVGNSPLHF	TGTGCCAGCAGTTACTCAAGGACGGTGGGGAATTCACCCCTCCACTTT
TRBD2	TRBV6-1	many	TRBJ2-6	CASIGGSPSGANVLTF	TGTGCCAGCATCGGCGGGAGTCCATCTGGGGCCAACGTCCTGACTTTC
NA	TRBV11-2	few	TRBJ1-6	CASSLGSASGSYNSPLHF	TGTGCCAGCAGCTTAGGGTCGGCTAGCGGCTCCTATAATTCACCCCTCCACTTT
NA	TRBV5-4	many	TRBJ2-5	CASSLVQGPETQYF	TGTGCCAGCAGCTTGGTACAGGGACCGGAGACCCAGTACTTC
TRBD2	TRBV28	NA	TRBJ2-5	CASPPRGLAGRETQHF	TGTGCCAGCCCTCCCCGGGGACTAGCGGGACGAGAGACCCAGCACTTC
TRBD2	TRBV7-3	many	TRBJ2-3	CASSLKAGAEDTQYF	TGTGCCAGCAGCTTAAAGGCGGGAGCCGAAGATACGCAGTATTTT
TRBD2	TRBV19	few	TRBJ2-1	CASNPGLAFYEQFF	TGTGCCAGTAATCCGGGACTAGCGTTCTATGAGCAGTTCTTC
NA	TRBV30	few	TRBJ1-3	CAWSVQHGAIYF	TGTGCCTGGAGTGTCCAACACGGGGCCATATATTTT
TRBD2	TRBV7-2	NA	TRBJ2-5	CASRVYGGQETQYF	TGTGCCAGCAGAGTGTACGGGGGGCAAGAGACCCAGTACTTC
NA	TRBV29-1	many	TRBJ2-5	CSVDLWGQETQYF	TGCAGCGTTGATCTATGGGGCCAAGAGACCCAGTACTTC
TRBD1	TRBV25-1	many	TRBJ2-7	CASSDNPGQTYEQYF	TGTGCCAGCAGTGATAATCCGGGACAGACTTACGAGCAGTACTTC
NA	TRBV12-3/TRBV12-4	NA	TRBJ1-1	CASRLGELEAFF	TGTGCCAGCAGGTTGGGGGAACTCGAGGCTTTCTTT
NA	TRBV7-3	many	TRBJ2-7	CASSTNTGTPVF	TGTGCCAGCAGCACAAATACCGGGACACCAGTCTTC
NA	TRBV10-3	many	TRBJ2-2	CAITPLGDTGELFF	TGTGCCATCACACCTCTCGGCGACACCGGGGAGCTGTTTTTT
NA	TRBV19	many	TRBJ1-5	CASSIATGLSNQPQHF	TGTGCCAGTAGTATAGCCACAGGCCTCAGCAATCAGCCCCAGCATTTT
NA	TRBV10-3	many	TRBJ2-7	CAITGIRGAVYEQYF	TGTGCCATCACGGGAATACGGGGGGCTGTCTACGAGCAGTACTTC
NA	TRBV20-1	NA	TRBJ2-5	CSARDSLDRQETQYF	TGCAGTGCTAGAGATTCTTTGGACAGACAAGAGACCCAGTACTTC
NA	TRBV12-3/TRBV12-4	NA	TRBJ1-2	CASSLVVGGGLKGYTF	TGTGCCAGCAGTTTAGTGGTTGGAGGTGGGTTGAAAGGCTACACCTTC
TRBD1	TRBV28	many	TRBJ1-5	CASSGTGRNQPQHF	TGTGCCAGTTCCGGGACAGGGCGGAATCAGCCCCAGCATTTT
NA	TRBV9	many	TRBJ1-6	CASSPRAGSNSPLHF	TGTGCCAGCAGCCCGCGAGCAGGATCTAATTCACCCCTCCACTTT
NA	TRBV6-5	NA	TRBJ2-7	CASSYGGSDYEQYF	TGTGCCAGCAGTTACGGGGGTAGTGACTACGAGCAGTACTTC
NA	TRBV20-1	many	TRBJ2-5	CSGGRDETQYF	TGCAGTGGTGGGCGGGACGAGACCCAGTACTTC
NA	TRBV12-3/TRBV12-4	many	TRBJ1-2	CASSLTQGINGYTF	TGTGCCAGCAGTTTAACACAGGGTATAAATGGCTACACCTTC